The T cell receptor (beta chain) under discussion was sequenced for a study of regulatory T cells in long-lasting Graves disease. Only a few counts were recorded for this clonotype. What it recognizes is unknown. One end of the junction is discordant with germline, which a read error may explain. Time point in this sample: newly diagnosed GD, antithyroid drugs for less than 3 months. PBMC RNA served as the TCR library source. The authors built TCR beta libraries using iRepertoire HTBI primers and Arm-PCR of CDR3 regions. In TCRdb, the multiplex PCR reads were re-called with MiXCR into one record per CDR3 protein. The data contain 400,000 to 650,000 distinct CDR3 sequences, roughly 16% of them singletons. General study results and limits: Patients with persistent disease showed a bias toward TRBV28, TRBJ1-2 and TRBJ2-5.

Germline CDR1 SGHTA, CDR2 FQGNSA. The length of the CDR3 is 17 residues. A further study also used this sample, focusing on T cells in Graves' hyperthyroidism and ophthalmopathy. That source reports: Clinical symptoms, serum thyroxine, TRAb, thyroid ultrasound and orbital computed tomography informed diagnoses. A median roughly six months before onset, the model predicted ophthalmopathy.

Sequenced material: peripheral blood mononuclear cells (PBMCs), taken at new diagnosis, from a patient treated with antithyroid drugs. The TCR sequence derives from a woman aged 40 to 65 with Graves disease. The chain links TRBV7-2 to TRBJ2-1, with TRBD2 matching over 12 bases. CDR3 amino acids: CASSLDLAGGKYNEQFF. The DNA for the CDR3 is TGTGCCAGCAGCTTAGACCTAGCGGGGGGGAAGTACAATGAACAGTTCTTC.